The entry below gives a single T cell receptor (beta chain) sequence along with its context. The sample comes from a study of blood T cell repertoires in COVID-19. In the study overall: Material from acute and convalescent COVID-19 was sourced from the United States, Italy and Spain. In each case, the material was cDNA or gDNA derived from T cells, B-cell-depleted T cells, or PBMCs.

CDR1 and CDR2 from the germline V gene are KGHSH and LQKENI. The CDR3 loop spans 14 amino acids. V was pared by 5 bases and J by 4 bases, with 11 bases between. As originally analysed: Amplifying reference gene primers gave estimates of nucleated cell counts. Some clones are missing from TCRdb's copy, which holds only in-frame ones; the method was immunoSEQ multiplex PCR. V and J calls and clone size are copied from that table; D and trimming were computed from the DNA. Among about 140,000 clones listed, approximately 85% were seen once. Sequencing was performed on peripheral blood. The clonotype was recovered from a man between 45 and 60 years old with acute or convalescent COVID-19. The chain is built from TRBV18 and TRBJ1-4, with D possibly being TRBD1 (6 bases). The CDR3 nucleotides are TGTGCCAGCTCAATCACAGGGTTTAATGAAAAACTGTTTTTT. Its translation is CASSITGFNEKLFF.